This T cell receptor beta chain was obtained from a study of spatial heterogeneity in lung cancer. In TCRdb, the 5' RACE reads were re-called with MiXCR into one record per CDR3 protein. The top ten hold roughly 25% of the sample, which has about 26,000 distinct CDR3 sequences, about 13% seen once. Sample time point: sample taken at primary tumor resection. Sequencing was performed on whole RNA extracted from tumor and nontumor lung tissue, or from frozen PBMC, and the material was left unsorted. V lost 3 bases to trimming and J lost 4 bases; unmatched junction nucleotides: 4. The CDR3 is 16 amino acids. Germline V gives CDR1 SGDLS, CDR2 YYNGEE.

V is TRBV9 and J is TRBJ2-1; 13 positions match TRBD2. The source material was PBMCs, sampled at surgery. The sequence came from a female donor with early-stage non-small cell lung cancer. This chain's CDR3 is CASSATSGGAYNEQFF. The CDR3 DNA follows: TGTGCCAGCAGCGCCACTAGCGGGGGGGCTTACAATGAGCAGTTCTTC.